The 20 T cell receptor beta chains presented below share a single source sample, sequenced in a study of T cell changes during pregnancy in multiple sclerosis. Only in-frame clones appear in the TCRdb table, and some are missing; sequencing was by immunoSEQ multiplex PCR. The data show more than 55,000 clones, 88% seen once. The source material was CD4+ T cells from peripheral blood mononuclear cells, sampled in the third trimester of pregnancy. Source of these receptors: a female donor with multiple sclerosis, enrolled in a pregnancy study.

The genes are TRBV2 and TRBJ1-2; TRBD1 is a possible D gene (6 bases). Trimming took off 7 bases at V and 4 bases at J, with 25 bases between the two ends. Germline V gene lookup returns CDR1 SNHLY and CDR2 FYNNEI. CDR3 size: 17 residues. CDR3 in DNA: TGTGCCAGCAAGTCGGGGGGCTCTAGAGGTTTGGTCTATGGCTACACCTTC. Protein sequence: CASKSGGSRGLVYGYTF.

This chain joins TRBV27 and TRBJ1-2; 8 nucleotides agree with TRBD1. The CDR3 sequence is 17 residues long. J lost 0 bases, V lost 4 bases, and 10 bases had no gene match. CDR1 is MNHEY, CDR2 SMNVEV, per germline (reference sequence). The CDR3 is CASSSLGTGSTNYGYTF. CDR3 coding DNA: TGTGCCAGCAGTTCTCTTGGGACAGGAAGTACTAACTATGGCTACACCTTC.

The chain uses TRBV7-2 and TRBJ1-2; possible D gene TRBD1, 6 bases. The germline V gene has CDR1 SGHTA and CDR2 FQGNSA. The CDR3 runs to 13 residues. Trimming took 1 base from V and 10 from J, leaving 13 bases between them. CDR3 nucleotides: TGTGCCAGCAGCTTAGAGGTCAGGGGTGTCTACACCTTC. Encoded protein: CASSLEVRGVYTF. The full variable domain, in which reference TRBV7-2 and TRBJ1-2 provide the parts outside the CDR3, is GAGVSQSPSNKVTEKGKDVELRCDPISGHTALYWYRQSLGQGLEFLIYFQGNSAPDKSGLPSDRFSAERTGGSVSTLTIQRTQQEDSAVYLCASSLEVRGVYTFGSGTRLTVV.

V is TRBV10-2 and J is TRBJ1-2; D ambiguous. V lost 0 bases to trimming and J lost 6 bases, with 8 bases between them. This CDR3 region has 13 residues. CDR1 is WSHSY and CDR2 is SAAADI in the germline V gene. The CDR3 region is CASSESSGNGYTF. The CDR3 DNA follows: TGCGCCAGCAGTGAGTCGTCCGGGAATGGCTACACCTTC.

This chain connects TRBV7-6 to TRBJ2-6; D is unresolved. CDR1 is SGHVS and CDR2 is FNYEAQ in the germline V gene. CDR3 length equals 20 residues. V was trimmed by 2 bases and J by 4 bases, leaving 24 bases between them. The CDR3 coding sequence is TGTGCCAGCAGCTTAACCTCAAAAGGTCGCGGTAGACCCGGGGCCAACGTCCTGACTTTC. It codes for CASSLTSKGRGRPGANVLTF.

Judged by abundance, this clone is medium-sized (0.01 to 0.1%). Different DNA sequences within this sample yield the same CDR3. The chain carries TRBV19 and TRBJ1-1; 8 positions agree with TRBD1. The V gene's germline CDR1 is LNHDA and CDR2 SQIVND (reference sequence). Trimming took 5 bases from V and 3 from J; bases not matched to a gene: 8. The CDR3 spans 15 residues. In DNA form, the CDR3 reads TGTGCCAGTAGTCGCTGGACAGGGCGGGACACTGAAGCTTTCTTT. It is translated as CASSRWTGRDTEAFF.

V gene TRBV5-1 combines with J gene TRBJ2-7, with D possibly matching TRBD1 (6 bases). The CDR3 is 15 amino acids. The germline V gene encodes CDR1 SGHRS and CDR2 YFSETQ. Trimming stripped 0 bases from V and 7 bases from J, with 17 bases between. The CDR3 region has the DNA TGCGCCAGCAGCTTGGCCAATCCAGGGGATAGAGAGCAGTACTTC. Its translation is CASSLANPGDREQYF.

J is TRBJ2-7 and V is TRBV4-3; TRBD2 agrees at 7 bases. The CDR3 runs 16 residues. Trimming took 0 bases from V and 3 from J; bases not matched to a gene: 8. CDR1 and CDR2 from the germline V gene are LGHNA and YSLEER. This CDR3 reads CASSQDGAGTIYEQYF. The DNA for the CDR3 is TGCGCCAGCAGCCAAGATGGGGCAGGGACTATCTACGAGCAGTACTTC.

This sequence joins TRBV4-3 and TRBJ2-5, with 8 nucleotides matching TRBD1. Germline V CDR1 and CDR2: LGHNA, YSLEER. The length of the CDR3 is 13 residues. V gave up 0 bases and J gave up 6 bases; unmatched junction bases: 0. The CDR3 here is CASSQDRGQTQYF. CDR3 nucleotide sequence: TGCGCCAGCAGCCAAGACAGGGGGCAGACCCAGTACTTC.

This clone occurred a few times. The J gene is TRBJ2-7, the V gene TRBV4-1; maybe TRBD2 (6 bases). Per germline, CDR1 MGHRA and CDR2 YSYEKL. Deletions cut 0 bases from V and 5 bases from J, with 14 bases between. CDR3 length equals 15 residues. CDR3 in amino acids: CASSQEGLRGNEQYF. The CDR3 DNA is TGCGCCAGCAGCCAAGAGGGCCTACGGGGGAACGAGCAGTACTTC.

CDR3: CASSTAGERGVDEQFF. As DNA, the CDR3 is TGTGCCAGTAGTACCGCGGGCGAGCGGGGGGTAGATGAGCAGTTCTTC. The chain is built from TRBV19 and TRBJ2-1, with 9 bases fitting TRBD2. The CDR3 is made up of 16 amino acids. Germline V gene lookup returns CDR1 LNHDA and CDR2 SQIVND (reference sequence). Trimming at V came to 4 bases and at J to 8 bases, leaving 12 bases not matched to a gene.

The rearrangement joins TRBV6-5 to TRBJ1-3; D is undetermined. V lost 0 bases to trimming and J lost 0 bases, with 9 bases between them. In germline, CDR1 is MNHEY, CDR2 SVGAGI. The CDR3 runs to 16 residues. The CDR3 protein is CASSYSSRGSGNTIYF. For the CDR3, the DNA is TGTGCCAGCAGTTACTCAAGTCGCGGCTCTGGAAACACCATATATTTT.

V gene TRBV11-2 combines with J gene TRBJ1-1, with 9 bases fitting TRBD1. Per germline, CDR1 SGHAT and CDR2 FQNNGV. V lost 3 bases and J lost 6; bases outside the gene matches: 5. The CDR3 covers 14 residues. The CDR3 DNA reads TGTGCCAGCAGCTTTGGGGACAGGGCTTCTGAAGCTTTCTTT. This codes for CASSFGDRASEAFF.

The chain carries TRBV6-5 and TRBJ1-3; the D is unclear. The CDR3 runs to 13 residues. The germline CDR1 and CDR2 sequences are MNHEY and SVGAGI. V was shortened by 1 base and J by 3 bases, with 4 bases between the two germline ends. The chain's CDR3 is CASSYFGGNTIYF. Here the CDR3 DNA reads TGTGCCAGCAGTTACTTCGGTGGAAACACCATATATTTT.

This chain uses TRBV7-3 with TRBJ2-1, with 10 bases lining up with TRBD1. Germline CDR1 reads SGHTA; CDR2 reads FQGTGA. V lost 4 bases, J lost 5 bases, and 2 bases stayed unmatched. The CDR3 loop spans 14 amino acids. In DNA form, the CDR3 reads TGTGCCAGCAGCTCGGGACAGGGGAACAATGAGCAGTTCTTC. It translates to CASSSGQGNNEQFF. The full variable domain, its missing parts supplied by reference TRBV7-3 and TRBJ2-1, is GAGVSQTPSNKVTEKGKYVELRCDPISGHTALYWYRQSLGQGPEFLIYFQGTGAADDSGLPNDRFFAVRPEGSVSTLKIQRTERGDSAVYLCASSSGQGNNEQFFGPGTRLTVL.

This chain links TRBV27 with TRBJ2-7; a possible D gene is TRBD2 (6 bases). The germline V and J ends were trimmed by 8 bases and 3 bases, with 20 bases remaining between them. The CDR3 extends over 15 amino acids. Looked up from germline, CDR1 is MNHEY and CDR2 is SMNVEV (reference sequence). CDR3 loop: CASSLRAGLVYEQYF. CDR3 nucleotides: TGTGCCAGCTCATTAAGAGCGGGTTTAGTCTACGAGCAGTACTTC.

CDR3 DNA: TGTGCCAGCACTACTAGCGGGGGGGCCGGGGAGACCCAGTACTTC. It translates to CASTTSGGAGETQYF. The chain combines TRBV7-9 with TRBJ2-5; TRBD2 matches 13 bases. V lost 7 bases and J lost 5; bases outside the gene matches: 7. The CDR3 extends over 15 amino acids. The germline V gene encodes CDR1 SEHNR and CDR2 FQNEAQ (reference sequence).

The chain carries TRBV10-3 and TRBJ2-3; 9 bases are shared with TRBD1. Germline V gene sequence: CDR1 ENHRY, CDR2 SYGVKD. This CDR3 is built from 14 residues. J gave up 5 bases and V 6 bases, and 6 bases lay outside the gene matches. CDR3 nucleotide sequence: TGTGCCATCAGAAGGGACAGGGTCCGAGATACGCAGTATTTT. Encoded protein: CAIRRDRVRDTQYF.

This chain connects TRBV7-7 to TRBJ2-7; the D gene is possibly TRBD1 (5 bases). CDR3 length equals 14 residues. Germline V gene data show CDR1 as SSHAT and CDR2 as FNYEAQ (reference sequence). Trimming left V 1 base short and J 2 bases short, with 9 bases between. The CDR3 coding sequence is TGTGCCAGCAGCTTAGTGGACACCGCCTACGAGCAGTACTTC. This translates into CASSLVDTAYEQYF.

The CDR3 here is CASSAQGYGYTF. CDR3 DNA sequence: TGTGCCAGCAGTGCACAGGGGTATGGCTACACCTTC. This chain uses TRBV6-4 with TRBJ1-2; 7 nucleotides line up with TRBD1. The CDR3 is 12 amino acids. After removal of 4 bases from V and 5 bases from J, the junction contained 1 base not matched to a gene. Looked up from germline, CDR1 is MRHNA and CDR2 is SNTAGT.